Listed below are T cell receptor beta chains from one sample, sequenced in a study of shared clonotypes between healthy human individuals. Data came from immunoSEQ multiplex PCR; TCRdb stores just in-frame clones and leaves some out. The data hold more than 2,000,000 clones, with 90% to 95% observed a single time. The sequencing input was naive CD4+ T cells sorted from blood. Receptors originate from a man younger than 35 in good health. The CDR3 runs from the conserved cysteine through the conserved F or W. D genes are given only for firm matches. For some rows the clone size is stated as once, few or many, or as a class when expanded; others skip it.

j_call v_call clone_size d_call cdr3_nt cdr3_aa
TRBJ2-7 TRBV5-1 . . TGCGCCAGCAGCTTGACTTCTCCAACCTACGAGCAGTACTTC CASSLTSPTYEQYF
TRBJ2-3 TRBV11-2 . TRBD2 TGTGCCAGCAGCTTATCAGGGACTAGCGGGGGGTTCTTGGATACGCAGTATTTT CASSLSGTSGGFLDTQYF
TRBJ1-3 TRBV5-6 . . TGTGCCAGCAGGACCCTAGCCAACTCTGGAAACACCATATATTTT CASRTLANSGNTIYF
TRBJ1-4 TRBV10-3 . . TGTGCCATCAGTGAGGCCCCCGTGGTGAATGAAAAACTGTTTTTT CAISEAPVVNEKLFF
TRBJ2-5 TRBV5-1 once . TGCGCCAGCAGCCCACTAGGGGGGCAGGAGACCCAGTACTTC CASSPLGGQETQYF
TRBJ2-3 TRBV7-2 once . TGTGCCAGCAGCTTGTCCGTTGCTACAGATACGCAGTATTTT CASSLSVATDTQYF
TRBJ1-2 TRBV11-2 . . TGTGCCAGCAGCTTAGATCTCGTCGGGGGTCTTAACTATGGCTACACCTTC CASSLDLVGGLNYGYTF
TRBJ1-2 TRBV30 few TRBD1 TGTGCCGGATCAATCCCGGGACAGCCGTGGAACACCTTC CAGSIPGQPWNTF
TRBJ2-2 TRBV6-5 . . TGTGCCAGCATTGCGGGGAACACCGGGGAGCTGTTTTTT CASIAGNTGELFF
TRBJ2-5 TRBV4-2 . . TGTGCCAGCAGCCAAGACAGCGGAGCTTCTCGAGGGGAGACCCAGTACTTC CASSQDSGASRGETQYF
TRBJ2-5 TRBV27 once . TGTGCCAGCGCCCAGTTGGGGGACACTAGGCTAAGGGAGACCCAGTACTTC CASAQLGDTRLRETQYF
TRBJ1-4 TRBV28 . . TGTGCCAGCAGTGGGGGAAAGAGGTCTAATGAAAAACTGTTTTTT CASSGGKRSNEKLFF
TRBJ2-7 TRBV7-9 once . TGTGCCAGCAGCTTAGGCAAGAGCTCCTACGAGCAGTACTTC CASSLGKSSYEQYF
TRBJ2-7 TRBV18 . . TGTGCCAGCTCACCACCATTCGAAAGCTACGAGCAGTACTTC CASSPPFESYEQYF
TRBJ1-4 TRBV28 . . TGTGCCAGCAACACGAAAGGGGCTACAACTAATGAAAAACTGTTTTTT CASNTKGATTNEKLFF
TRBJ1-2 TRBV11-2 . TRBD1 TGTGCCAGCAGCTTAGGGACAGGGGGAGTTGGCTACACCTTC CASSLGTGGVGYTF
TRBJ1-2 TRBV7-2 . . TGTGCCAGCAGCTCGAGGGGGACTGGTTACACCTTC CASSSRGTGYTF
TRBJ2-7 TRBV7-9 . . TGTGCCAGCAGCTCGTCTTGGGGGATTGGTTCCTACGAGCAGTACTTC CASSSSWGIGSYEQYF
TRBJ2-5 TRBV6-6 . . TGTGCCAGCAGTTACCGGTGGGAGACCCAGTACTTC CASSYRWETQYF
TRBJ2-7 TRBV19 . . TGTGCCAGTAGCCCCAGAACAGGGACCTACGAGCAGTACTTC CASSPRTGTYEQYF
TRBJ2-7 TRBV7-2 once . TGTGCCAGCAGCTTAGCCCCTAGCCTTTACGAGCAGTACTTC CASSLAPSLYEQYF
TRBJ2-7 TRBV7-2 . . TGTGCCAGCAGCCCAAGCACAGTAGCTCCCTACGAGCAGTACTTC CASSPSTVAPYEQYF
TRBJ2-7 TRBV5-1 . TRBD2 TGCGCCAGCAGTCTGCTGGCTAGCGGGTCCTACGAGCAGTACTTC CASSLLASGSYEQYF
TRBJ2-5 TRBV28 . . TGTGCCAGCAGTTTACTGGGGGCGGGAGAGACCCAGTACTTC CASSLLGAGETQYF
TRBJ2-7 TRBV7-9 . TRBD1 TGTGCCAGCAGCTTGCCCCGACAGGGGCTCTACGAGCAGTACTTC CASSLPRQGLYEQYF
TRBJ2-7 TRBV7-2 . TRBD1 TGTGCCAGCAGCTCCGGGACAGGAGCCTCCTCATCCTACTACGAGCAGTACTTC CASSSGTGASSSYYEQYF
TRBJ2-5 TRBV5-4 . . TGTGCCAGCAGCTTGTCCTTGCCCCAAGAGACCCAGTACTTC CASSLSLPQETQYF
TRBJ2-7 TRBV4-1 . TRBD1 TGCGCCAGCAGCCCTACCCTAGGGACAGGGTATGAGCAGTACTTC CASSPTLGTGYEQYF
TRBJ2-7 TRBV12-5 . TRBD1 TGTGCTAGTGGTTTAGGACAGGGGGAGGGCTACGAGCAGTACTTC CASGLGQGEGYEQYF
TRBJ2-3 TRBV4-1 . . TGCGCCAGCAGCCGACTAGGAGGGCAGGGAGGAGATACGCAGTATTTT CASSRLGGQGGDTQYF
TRBJ1-2 TRBV7-8 . . TGTGCCAGCAGTTTTGCCGGAGGGGCAAACTATGGCTACACCTTC CASSFAGGANYGYTF
TRBJ2-7 TRBV10-1 . . TGCGCCAGCAGCGGGAGCCGGGACGGGGCATACGAGCAGTACTTC CASSGSRDGAYEQYF
TRBJ2-2 TRBV7-9 . . TGTGCCAGCAGCCCGCAGGGAAACACCGGGGAGCTGTTTTTT CASSPQGNTGELFF
TRBJ2-5 TRBV5-1 . . TGCGCCAGCAGCCCCAGGGCGGGGTTGACACAAGAGACCCAGTACTTC CASSPRAGLTQETQYF
TRBJ1-2 TRBV28 . . TGTGCCAGCAGGAACCCAGGGTTCCGCTACACCTTC CASRNPGFRYTF
TRBJ2-1 TRBV4-1 . . TGCGCCAGCAGCCTCTCTCAGACTACTCCCTACAATGAGCAGTTCTTC CASSLSQTTPYNEQFF
TRBJ2-5 TRBV6-6 . . TGTGCCACAACCCGGGCAGAGCAAGAGACCCAGTACTTC CATTRAEQETQYF
TRBJ1-5 TRBV6-5 . . TGTGCCAGCAGGGGGGGCGTCTATCAGCCCCAGCATTTT CASRGGVYQPQHF
TRBJ1-2 TRBV30 once TRBD1 TGTGCCTGGAGCGGACAGGGATATGGCTACACCTTC CAWSGQGYGYTF